Below, 26 T cell receptor beta chains from the same sample are listed, as sequenced in a study of regulatory T cells in long-lasting Graves disease (dated by TCRdb to about 2021). This specimen's time point label, interpreted: persistent/refractory GD, antithyroid drugs over 5 years with positive TRAb. For both TCR sequencing and RNA sequencing, RNA was extracted from PBMCs using TRIzol. Libraries were prepared through multiplex PCR. Sequenced on an Illumina HiSeq 4000. TCR beta libraries were built with iRepertoire HTBI primers and Arm-PCR amplification of CDR3 regions. TCRdb reran the public reads through fastp at Q25 and MiXCR, keeping productive beta chains. When rows share a CDR3 protein, they turn into one entry using the most common DNA and genes. For this sample there are fewer than 450,000 distinct CDR3 sequences; 20% to 25% appear just once. The ten top clones hold about 26% of the sample.

Sample: peripheral blood mononuclear cells (PBMCs), taken when the disease was refractory, from a patient treated with antithyroid drugs. The receptor source for this set is a female donor with Graves disease.

This clonotype was observed once. The genes are TRBV20-1 and TRBJ2-4; D is unresolved. The V gene lost 0 bases and the J gene lost 8 bases, with 11 bases spanning the gap. Germline CDR1 reads DFQATT; CDR2 reads SNEGSKA (reference sequence). The CDR3 totals 13 residues. The CDR3 region is CSAREGFRDIQYF. The CDR3 DNA sequence: TGCAGTGCTAGAGAGGGGTTTAGAGACATTCAGTACTTC.

In this sample, this clonotype turned up many times. V usage is TRBV7-8 and J usage is TRBJ1-1; D not resolved. Germline V gene lookup returns CDR1 SGHVS and CDR2 FQNEAQ. CDR3 length: 14 residues. The germline V and J ends were trimmed by 2 bases and 1 base, with 8 bases remaining between them. The CDR3 nucleotides read TGTGCCAGCAGCTTACAGGACGGGAACACTGAAGCTTTCTTT. Translating it yields CASSLQDGNTEAFF.

This clonotype has at least ten counts. The chain couples TRBV27 to TRBJ1-2; 7 nucleotides agree with TRBD1. The germline V gene has CDR1 MNHEY and CDR2 SMNVEV (reference sequence). This CDR3 is built from 13 residues. Germline trimming cut 6 bases from V and 1 base from J; bases unmatched to any gene: 2. The CDR3 DNA reads TGTGCCAGCAGCTACAGGGGTAACTATGGCTACACCTTC. Protein sequence: CASSYRGNYGYTF.

The V gene is TRBV3-1, the J gene TRBJ2-2; D tentatively reads TRBD1 or TRBD2 (6 bases each). With 0 bases removed from V and 3 bases from J, the gap between germline ends came to 11 bases. The CDR3 extends over 16 amino acids. Looked up from germline, CDR1 is LGHDT and CDR2 is YNNKEL (reference sequence). CDR3 nucleotide sequence: TGTGCCAGCAGCCAAGACAAAGGGGGGTACACCGGGGAGCTGTTTTTT. It codes for CASSQDKGGYTGELFF.

This clonotype was seen at least ten times. The chain links TRBV28 to TRBJ1-5, with 7 bases aligning to TRBD1. The CDR3 is 14 residues long. V lost 6 bases and J lost 6; bases outside the gene matches: 8. CDR1 MDHEN and CDR2 SYDVKM come from the germline V gene. The CDR3: CASSITGVGQPQHF. Here the CDR3 DNA reads TGTGCCAGCAGCATAACAGGGGTGGGTCAGCCCCAGCATTTT. Filled out from reference TRBV28 and TRBJ1-5, the complete variable domain reads DVKVTQSSRYLVKRTGEKVFLECVQDMDHENMFWYRQDPGLGLRLIYFSYDVKMKEKGDIPEGYSVSREKKERFSLILESASTNQTSMYLCASSITGVGQPQHFGDGTRLSIL.

The genes are TRBV6-1 and TRBJ1-1; D unclear. Trimming removed 7 bases from V and 1 base from J, with 10 bases in between. Per the germline V gene, CDR1 is MNHNS and CDR2 is SASEGT. This CDR3 region has 13 residues. Here the CDR3 reads CASNFDTNTEAFF. CDR3 DNA: TGTGCCAGCAACTTCGACACGAACACTGAAGCTTTCTTT.

The J gene is TRBJ2-7, the V gene TRBV18, with TRBD1 matching over 7 bases. The CDR3 extends over 15 amino acids. Trimming took 3 bases from V and 2 from J; bases not matched to a gene: 7. The germline CDR1 and CDR2 sequences are KGHSH and LQKENI. The CDR3 bases are TGTGCCAGCTCACCGGAACGACAGGGCCCCTACGAGCAGTACTTC. It yields the protein CASSPERQGPYEQYF.

This clonotype came up a few times. The chain carries TRBV30 and TRBJ2-2; TRBD1 matches 7 bases. The CDR3 sequence is 16 residues long. Per the germline V gene, CDR1 is GTSNPN and CDR2 is SVGIG (reference sequence). After removal of 2 bases from V and 6 bases from J, the junction contained 12 bases not matched to a gene. CDR3 bases: TGTGCCTGGAGTCCCACCCCCGACAGGGCGGCCGGGGAGCTGTTTTTT. It yields the protein CAWSPTPDRAAGELFF.

V usage is TRBV24-1 and J usage is TRBJ2-5; no reliable D call. Germline CDR1 is KGHDR and CDR2 is SFDVKD. V lost 5 bases, J lost 2 bases, and 5 bases lay in between. The CDR3 totals 12 residues. The CDR3 here is CATSAGQETQYF. CDR3 DNA sequence: TGTGCCACCAGTGCAGGACAAGAGACCCAGTACTTC.

A word on this clonotype: In this CDR3 the conserved last residue, phenylalanine or tryptophan, is missing, so a read error is likely. This chain uses TRBV7-2 with TRBJ1-5; TRBD1 might be the D (6 bases). V shed 4 bases and J shed 0 bases, with 7 bases lying between them. Germline values: CDR1 SGHTA, CDR2 FQGNSA. This CDR3 has 14 amino acids. In DNA, the CDR3 is TGTGCCAGCAGCTACAGGGATAGCAATCAGCCCCAGCATCTT. Encoded protein: CASSYRDSNQPQHL.

The CDR3 bases are TGTGCCAGTAGTTTAGCGGGAGGAAGCTCCTACAATGAGCAGTTCTTC. It yields the protein CASSLAGGSSYNEQFF. This rearrangement joins TRBV19 to TRBJ2-1; 10 nucleotides line up with TRBD2. J lost 0 bases, V lost 5 bases, and 4 bases had no gene match. From germline, CDR1 is LNHDA and CDR2 SQIVND (reference sequence). The CDR3 covers 16 residues. The full variable domain, in which reference TRBV19 and TRBJ2-1 provide the parts outside the CDR3, is DGGITQSPKYLFRKEGQNVTLSCEQNLNHDAMYWYRQDPGQGLRLIYYSQIVNDFQKGDIAEGYSVSREKKESFPLTVTSAQKNPTAFYLCASSLAGGSSYNEQFFGPGTRLTVL.

V usage is TRBV20-1 and J usage is TRBJ2-3, with D perhaps TRBD1 (6 bases). CDR1 and CDR2 (germline): DFQATT, SNEGSKA (reference sequence). With 5 bases removed from V and 3 bases from J, the gap between germline ends came to 12 bases. This CDR3 comprises 13 residues. The CDR3 nucleotides are TGCAGTGCTTCAGGGGAGAGGACAGATACGCAGTATTTT. This translates into CSASGERTDTQYF.

The rearrangement joins TRBV30 to TRBJ2-2; D unclear. Trimming shortened V by 0 bases and J by 9 bases, and 11 bases separated the two germline ends. The CDR3 is 13 amino acids. In germline, CDR1 is GTSNPN, CDR2 SVGIG (reference sequence). CDR3 sequence reads: CAWSVIDSRELFF. The CDR3 DNA reads as TGTGCCTGGAGTGTGATTGATTCCCGGGAGCTGTTTTTT.

This clonotype has a handful of counts. The V and J genes are TRBV7-9 and TRBJ1-5; 9 positions agree with TRBD1. J lost 0 bases, V lost 4 bases, and 10 bases had no gene match. Germline loops: CDR1 SEHNR, CDR2 FQNEAQ (reference sequence). There are 18 residues in the CDR3. The CDR3 sequence is CASSSGDREPFSNQPQHF. CDR3 in DNA: TGTGCCAGCAGCTCAGGGGACAGGGAGCCGTTTAGCAATCAGCCCCAGCATTTT.

In this sample, this clonotype turned up a few times. The chain recombines TRBV10-3 with TRBJ2-5; 13 positions match TRBD2. The CDR3 sequence is 18 residues long. V lost 11 bases and J lost 5; bases outside the gene matches: 20. Germline V CDR1 and CDR2: ENHRY, SYGVKD. In DNA form, the CDR3 reads TGTGCCTCCCAGGGCAGGGAAAGGACTAGCGGGGGTCGGGAGACCCAGTACTTC. This encodes CASQGRERTSGGRETQYF.

A few counts support this clonotype. The rearrangement joins TRBV4-1 to TRBJ2-7; perhaps TRBD1 as D (6 bases). Germline V gene lookup returns CDR1 MGHRA and CDR2 YSYEKL. V dropped 2 bases and J dropped 3 bases, with 14 bases sitting between them. CDR3 length: 15 amino acids. The CDR3 nucleotides read TGCGCCAGCAGCCAACTCGGACGGGACAACTACGAGCAGTACTTC. Its translation: CASSQLGRDNYEQYF.

The chain couples TRBV19 to TRBJ1-2, with D perhaps matching TRBD1 (5 bases). The CDR3 covers 13 residues. Germline assignment: CDR1 LNHDA and CDR2 SQIVND (reference sequence). Trimming took off 1 base at V and 5 bases at J, with 8 bases between the two ends. CDR3 nucleotides: TGTGCCAGTAGTATAGCGGGGGATTATGGCTACACCTTC. Amino acids: CASSIAGDYGYTF.

This clonotype has more than one count but fewer than ten. V and J are TRBV28 and TRBJ2-7, with D unclear. CDR1 is MDHEN, CDR2 SYDVKM, per germline. The length of the CDR3 is 11 residues. V lost 9 bases and J 7 bases, leaving 13 bases between the germline ends. CDR3 in DNA: TGTGCCAGTTACGCCGACGGGGAGCAGTACTTC. This codes for CASYADGEQYF.

A few counts support this clonotype. The V gene is TRBV24-1, the J gene TRBJ2-7; D not certain. The CDR3 sequence is 11 residues long. CDR1 KGHDR and CDR2 SFDVKD come from the germline V gene. Trimming stripped 3 bases from V and 2 bases from J, with 1 base between. The CDR3 here is CATSDPYEQYF. DNA of the CDR3: TGTGCCACCAGTGATCCCTACGAGCAGTACTTC.

The V and J genes are TRBV12-3 or TRBV12-4 and TRBJ1-1, with TRBD1 matching 7 bases. This CDR3 has 15 amino acids. With 5 bases clipped from V and 0 bases from J, the junction kept 6 bases outside the gene matches. CDR3 loop: CASSDAGTVNTEAFF. The DNA of the CDR3 is TGTGCCAGCAGTGACGCCGGGACAGTGAACACTGAAGCTTTCTTT.

Only a few counts were recorded for this clonotype. The V and J genes are TRBV12-3 or TRBV12-4 and TRBJ2-7, with 10 bases that match TRBD2. Trimming removed 6 bases from V and 7 bases from J; junction bases left unmatched: 9. The CDR3 consists of 14 residues. The CDR3 bases are TGTGCCAGCAGGGCAGCGGGAGGGCCGCGAGAGCAGTACTTC. This translates into CASRAAGGPREQYF.

This clonotype was seen a handful of times. This chain links TRBV5-5 with TRBJ2-7, with 10 bases aligning to TRBD1. The junction had 10 bases not matched to a gene; V was cut back by 4 bases and J by 3 bases. Germline CDR1 and CDR2: SGHKS and YYEKEE (reference sequence). CDR3 length: 16 residues. CDR3 DNA sequence: TGTGCCAGCAGCCCACGACAGGGGGCTAATCTCTACGAGCAGTACTTC. Translating it yields CASSPRQGANLYEQYF.

This rearrangement joins TRBV4-1 to TRBJ2-5, with D unclear. CDR3 length equals 14 residues. The germline V and J ends were trimmed by 6 bases and 1 base, with 12 bases remaining between them. Germline CDR1 MGHRA, CDR2 YSYEKL. CDR3 amino acids: CASSSGRLQETQYF. In DNA, the CDR3 is TGCGCCAGCAGTTCCGGACGCCTCCAAGAGACCCAGTACTTC.

This clonotype was found many times. J is TRBJ2-2 and V is TRBV27, with 10 positions matching TRBD2. Trimming removed 3 bases from V and 3 bases from J; junction bases left unmatched: 13. The germline CDR1 and CDR2 sequences are MNHEY and SMNVEV (reference sequence). The CDR3 is 19 amino acids. CDR3 sequence (DNA): TGTGCCAGCAGTTTCTTGAGCGGGAGGGCCGAAGGGTACACCGGGGAGCTGTTTTTT. Translating it yields CASSFLSGRAEGYTGELFF.

Only a few counts were recorded for this clonotype. The chain uses TRBV9 and TRBJ2-5; tentative D call: TRBD2 (5 bases). This CDR3 contains 17 residues. Germline V gives CDR1 SGDLS, CDR2 YYNGEE. V lost 0 bases, J lost 1 base, and 16 bases lay in between. The CDR3 here is CASSVEGALRFQETQYF. In DNA form, the CDR3 reads TGTGCCAGCAGCGTAGAGGGAGCGTTACGCTTCCAAGAGACCCAGTACTTC.

This clonotype was detected only a few times. The chain couples TRBV20-1 to TRBJ2-7, with 10 bases fitting TRBD2. V lost 3 bases, J lost 5 bases, and 10 bases stayed unmatched. The CDR3 is 15 residues long. The V gene's germline CDR1 is DFQATT and CDR2 SNEGSKA (reference sequence). The CDR3 loop reads CSARSSSGSTNEQYF. The CDR3 coding sequence is TGCAGTGCTAGGTCATCTAGCGGGAGTACAAACGAGCAGTACTTC.